A selection of T cell receptor beta chains follows, all from one sample in a study of shared clonotypes between healthy human individuals. Libraries were prepared by immunoSEQ multiplex PCR; TCRdb keeps only in-frame clonotypes and omits some of them. The repertoire consists of about 650,000 clones, with nearly 97% occurring once and the leading ten covering around 0.11%. Specimen: naive CD8+ T cells sorted from blood. These receptors were obtained from a woman aged 30 to 39 in good health. Each CDR3 is given with its conserved first and last residue. Each record gives: CDR3 protein, V gene, clone size, J gene. Clone size is given for some rows only: seen once, a few or many times, or a class if the clone is expanded.

CDR3: CASRTSGSAGANVLTF; V: TRBV10-2; size: -; J: TRBJ2-6
CDR3: CASSQEWGDSNQPQHF; V: TRBV4-2; size: -; J: TRBJ1-5
CDR3: CASSDGYQSSYEQYF; V: TRBV2; size: -; J: TRBJ2-7
CDR3: CASSAGTDYEQYF; V: TRBV7-9; size: -; J: TRBJ2-7
CDR3: CASLSGQYGYTF; V: TRBV6-6; size: -; J: TRBJ1-2
CDR3: CASSGTSGNGEQFF; V: TRBV9; size: -; J: TRBJ2-1
CDR3: CASRAGTSGGNEQFF; V: TRBV2; size: -; J: TRBJ2-1
CDR3: CASSLEGRGTNYGYTF; V: TRBV7-6; size: -; J: TRBJ1-2
CDR3: CASSTWDGAYEQYF; V: TRBV5-5; size: -; J: TRBJ2-7
CDR3: CASALPGSYEQYF; V: TRBV27; size: -; J: TRBJ2-7
CDR3: CASKTGSNTEAFF; V: TRBV27; size: -; J: TRBJ1-1
CDR3: CASSLWGGGSETQYF; V: TRBV28; size: -; J: TRBJ2-5
CDR3: CASSASGTAYYEQYF; V: TRBV6-5; size: once; J: TRBJ2-7
CDR3: CASSEGWGYTF; V: TRBV25-1; size: once; J: TRBJ1-2
CDR3: CASSERTGEISYEQYF; V: TRBV7-9; size: -; J: TRBJ2-7
CDR3: CASSVPGLAGSTLNEQFF; V: TRBV9; size: once; J: TRBJ2-1
CDR3: CASSFPGFGYTF; V: TRBV28; size: -; J: TRBJ1-2
CDR3: CASSPGGLNTGELFF; V: TRBV7-9; size: once; J: TRBJ2-2
CDR3: CASSQLLAGETQYF; V: TRBV4-1; size: -; J: TRBJ2-5
CDR3: CSTAEGGLAGSSYNEQFF; V: TRBV29-1; size: -; J: TRBJ2-1
CDR3: CASSFADRHLRETQYF; V: TRBV28; size: -; J: TRBJ2-5
CDR3: CASSLGQGANTGELFF; V: TRBV11-3; size: -; J: TRBJ2-2
CDR3: CASSMAAGSHGELFF; V: TRBV19; size: -; J: TRBJ2-2
CDR3: CASSLRQGNQPQHF; V: TRBV27; size: few; J: TRBJ1-5
CDR3: CAIKGRDGYNEQFF; V: TRBV27; size: -; J: TRBJ2-1
CDR3: CAISESLQVNTIYF; V: TRBV10-3; size: -; J: TRBJ1-3
CDR3: CASSFSGTNYEQYF; V: TRBV11-2; size: -; J: TRBJ2-7
CDR3: CASSWAAGALGSYEQYF; V: TRBV5-6; size: -; J: TRBJ2-7
CDR3: CASSDHTTVTYEQYF; V: TRBV10-2; size: -; J: TRBJ2-7